This passage covers 32 T cell receptor beta chains from one sample sequenced in a study of blood T cell repertoires in COVID-19. TCRdb's copy holds only in-frame clones and misses some; the assay was immunoSEQ multiplex PCR. The repertoire consists of about 270,000 clones, with around 89% occurring once and the leading ten covering about 3%. Sequenced: PBMCs or T cells enriched from blood (not recorded which). All receptors come from a woman aged 45-60 years who had recovered from COVID-19.

The genes are TRBV28 and TRBJ1-2; D gene ambiguous. Per the germline V gene, CDR1 is MDHEN and CDR2 is SYDVKM. This CDR3 spans 13 amino acids. V was clipped by 7 bases and J by 1 base, with 10 bases between them. The CDR3 DNA is TGTGCCAGCACCGGCCAGGTTAACTATGGCTACACCTTC. Protein product: CASTGQVNYGYTF.

The genes are TRBV25-1 and TRBJ2-5; TRBD1 is a possible D gene (6 bases). The V end was cut by 7 bases, the J end by 9 bases, with 15 bases between. This CDR3 contains 12 residues. In germline, CDR1 is MGHDK, CDR2 SYGVNS. The CDR3 nucleotides are TGTGCCAGCAACCCCGCCAGGGGATCCCAGTACTTC. Translated: CASNPARGSQYF.

The chain carries TRBV6-4 and TRBJ2-1; 12 bases are a match to TRBD2. This CDR3 is built from 16 residues. The germline V gene has CDR1 MRHNA and CDR2 SNTAGT. The V gene end was trimmed by 0 bases and the J gene end by 7 bases; junction bases not matched to a gene: 4. CDR3 coding DNA: TGTGCCAGCAGTGACTCGCCGACTAGCGGGAGTAATGAGCAGTTCTTC. This encodes CASSDSPTSGSNEQFF.

The chain links TRBV7-8 to TRBJ1-2; a possible D gene is TRBD1 (5 bases). There are 12 residues in the CDR3. V lost 5 bases and J 7 bases, leaving 11 bases between the germline ends. CDR1 and CDR2 from the germline V gene are SGHVS and FQNEAQ. CDR3 residues: CASSPRGGGYTF. The CDR3 DNA is TGTGCCAGCAGCCCTCGGGGGGGTGGCTACACCTTC.

The J gene is TRBJ2-1, the V gene TRBV24-1; maybe TRBD2 (6 bases). In germline, CDR1 is KGHDR, CDR2 SFDVKD. The CDR3 loop spans 21 amino acids. The V and J ends lost 0 bases and 0 bases respectively, with 23 bases between them. CDR3 protein: CATSDLPRETGLPSSYNEQFF. CDR3 nucleotide sequence: TGTGCCACCAGTGATTTGCCGCGAGAGACGGGACTCCCGAGCTCCTACAATGAGCAGTTCTTC.

V and J are TRBV28 and TRBJ1-1; D not certain. Germline V lookup: CDR1 MDHEN, CDR2 SYDVKM. CDR3 length equals 14 residues. The V end was cut by 3 bases, the J end by 5 bases, with 13 bases between. CDR3 in DNA: TGTGCCAGCAGTTTGGGCCGGGAGTGGACTGAAGCTTTCTTT. This gives the protein CASSLGREWTEAFF. The variable domain in full, completed from reference TRBV28 and TRBJ1-1, reads DVKVTQSSRYLVKRTGEKVFLECVQDMDHENMFWYRQDPGLGLRLIYFSYDVKMKEKGDIPEGYSVSREKKERFSLILESASTNQTSMYLCASSLGREWTEAFFGQGTRLTVV.

V gene TRBV2 combines with J gene TRBJ2-3, with 10 bases matching TRBD2. The CDR3 totals 13 residues. The V gene's germline CDR1 is SNHLY and CDR2 FYNNEI. V dropped 9 bases and J dropped 5; count of bases not matched to a gene: 5. CDR3 region: CASLAGDQDTQYF. For the CDR3, the DNA is TGTGCCAGTCTAGCGGGAGATCAAGATACGCAGTATTTT.

The V gene is TRBV28, the J gene TRBJ2-7, with TRBD1 as a possible D gene (5 bases). This CDR3 spans 14 amino acids. The V gene lost 6 bases and the J gene lost 7 bases, with 19 bases spanning the gap. Germline CDR1 reads MDHEN; CDR2 reads SYDVKM. CDR3 DNA sequence: TGTGCCAGCAGGAGAAAGGGGCGGTTTGGGGAGCAGTACTTC. Residues: CASRRKGRFGEQYF.

This chain links TRBV7-3 with TRBJ2-7; unclear D gene. The CDR3 has 16 residues. Germline V gene lookup returns CDR1 SGHTA and CDR2 FQGTGA. Trimming took off 3 bases at V and 3 bases at J, with 18 bases between the two ends. CDR3 protein: CASSFPSRPTNYEQYF. As DNA, the CDR3 is TGTGCCAGCAGCTTCCCCAGTAGACCAACTAACTACGAGCAGTACTTC.

The chain is built from TRBV7-2 and TRBJ1-6; D unclear. CDR1 and CDR2 (germline): SGHTA, FQGNSA. The germline V and J ends were trimmed by 2 bases and 7 bases, with 9 bases remaining between them. CDR3 size: 14 residues. The CDR3 coding sequence is TGTGCCAGCAGCTTAATGGCAGTCAATTCACCCCTCCACTTT. Protein product: CASSLMAVNSPLHF.

V is TRBV7-2 and J is TRBJ2-5, with unresolved D. Germline CDR1 is SGHTA and CDR2 is FQGNSA. Trimming removed 5 bases from V and 5 bases from J, with 18 bases in between. The CDR3 sequence is 15 residues long. The CDR3 sequence: CASSPAAREEETQYF. The CDR3 DNA reads as TGTGCCAGCAGCCCGGCGGCCAGAGAAGAGGAGACCCAGTACTTC.

V is TRBV7-8 and J is TRBJ2-1, with 9 bases matching TRBD1. Unmatched junction bases numbered 3, after V lost 3 bases and J lost 6 bases. The CDR3 spans 14 residues. Germline V gene sequence: CDR1 SGHVS, CDR2 FQNEAQ. The CDR3 region is CASSFMTGGNEQFF. The CDR3 DNA sequence: TGTGCCAGCAGCTTTATGACAGGGGGCAATGAGCAGTTCTTC.

This rearrangement joins TRBV30 to TRBJ1-3; D possibly corresponds to TRBD1 (5 bases). Germline CDR1 is GTSNPN and CDR2 is SVGIG (reference sequence). The CDR3 is 16 residues long. The V gene lost 2 bases and the J gene lost 0 bases, with 14 bases spanning the gap. The CDR3 bases are TGTGCCTGGAGTTATGCAGGGCACTCCTCTGGAAACACCATATATTTT. Its protein product is CAWSYAGHSSGNTIYF.

The chain has TRBV7-6 and TRBJ2-1; 10 nucleotides align to TRBD2. V shed 6 bases and J 5 bases; nucleotides not matched to a gene: 7. Germline V gives CDR1 SGHVS, CDR2 FNYEAQ. The CDR3 spans 15 residues. The CDR3 is CASRSGLAVNNEQFF. The CDR3 DNA reads as TGTGCCAGCAGATCCGGACTAGCGGTAAACAATGAGCAGTTCTTC.

The V call is TRBV2, the J call TRBJ2-1, with TRBD2 matching over 10 bases. The V segment lost 3 bases and the J segment 8 bases; nucleotides outside the gene matches: 4. The CDR3 totals 14 residues. Germline CDR1 is SNHLY and CDR2 is FYNNEI. The CDR3 nucleotides are TGTGCCAGCAGTGAGTCTAGCGGGAGTGATGAGCAGTTCTTC. Translating it yields CASSESSGSDEQFF.

The chain combines TRBV12-3 or TRBV12-4 with TRBJ1-1; no definite D call. V gave up 4 bases and J gave up 1 base, with 7 bases separating them. This CDR3 has 13 residues. CDR3 nucleotide sequence: TGTGCCAGCAGTTCCAGACAGAACACTGAAGCTTTCTTT. This gives the protein CASSSRQNTEAFF.

The gene calls are TRBV6-2 or TRBV6-3 and TRBJ1-2, with D uncertain. The length of the CDR3 is 13 residues. V was clipped by 3 bases and J by 3 bases, with 8 bases between them. Per germline, CDR1 MNHEY and CDR2 SVGEGT. DNA for the CDR3: TGTGCCAGCAGTTATTTGGCCGACTATGGCTACACCTTC. This sequence encodes CASSYLADYGYTF.

This clone was recorded once. The chain couples TRBV5-8 to TRBJ1-5, with TRBD1 matching 8 bases. The CDR3 is made up of 14 amino acids. Per germline, CDR1 SGHTS and CDR2 YDEGEE. V dropped 2 bases and J dropped 4; count of bases not matched to a gene: 2. CDR3 nucleotides: TGTGCCAGCAGCTTCCGGGACAGGAATCAGCCCCAGCATTTT. The encoded protein is CASSFRDRNQPQHF.

The V gene is TRBV4-2, the J gene TRBJ2-1; 7 positions match TRBD1. Germline CDR1 is LGHNA and CDR2 is YNFKEQ. The ends lost 4 bases at V and 6 bases at J; junction bases unmatched: 9. The CDR3 covers 15 residues. Here the CDR3 DNA reads TGTGCCAGCAGCCTCCGAAGAGACAGGGTCAATGAGCAGTTCTTC. Protein product: CASSLRRDRVNEQFF.

J is TRBJ1-1 and V is TRBV28, with TRBD1 identical over 7 bases. The germline V gene has CDR1 MDHEN and CDR2 SYDVKM. The CDR3 loop spans 14 amino acids. The V segment lost 6 bases and the J segment 4 bases; nucleotides outside the gene matches: 8. The CDR3 reads CASRPTSGGTEAFF. The CDR3 bases are TGTGCCAGCAGACCCACCTCAGGGGGCACTGAAGCTTTCTTT. Full variable domain (outside the CDR3, taken from reference TRBV28 and TRBJ1-1): DVKVTQSSRYLVKRTGEKVFLECVQDMDHENMFWYRQDPGLGLRLIYFSYDVKMKEKGDIPEGYSVSREKKERFSLILESASTNQTSMYLCASRPTSGGTEAFFGQGTRLTVV.

This chain uses TRBV27 with TRBJ1-6; D is ambiguous. CDR1 MNHEY and CDR2 SMNVEV come from the germline V gene (reference sequence). This CDR3 spans 15 amino acids. Between the trimmed V and J ends, which lost 5 bases and 1 base, there was a span of 9 bases. CDR3 region: CASSASLSYNSPLHF. As DNA, the CDR3 is TGTGCCAGCAGTGCCAGTTTGTCCTATAATTCACCCCTCCACTTT.

This clone came up once. This rearrangement joins TRBV5-1 to TRBJ2-5, with 10 bases fitting TRBD2. Unmatched junction bases numbered 14, after V lost 7 bases and J lost 5 bases. Germline V gives CDR1 SGHRS, CDR2 YFSETQ. The CDR3 has 16 residues. The CDR3 sequence: CASAQQAGGPSETQYF. CDR3 in DNA: TGCGCCAGCGCCCAACAAGCGGGAGGGCCGTCGGAGACCCAGTACTTC.

V usage is TRBV3-1 (or the pseudogene TRBV3-2) and J usage is TRBJ1-4; a possible D gene is TRBD1 (6 bases). V dropped 2 bases and J dropped 3 bases, with 10 bases sitting between them. Per germline, CDR1 LGHDT and CDR2 YNNKEL (reference sequence). The CDR3 extends over 15 amino acids. CDR3 DNA sequence: TGTGCCAGCAGCCAAAGGTCAGGGGCTAATGAAAAACTGTTTTTT. The encoded protein is CASSQRSGANEKLFF.

The rearrangement links TRBV7-6 to TRBJ1-5; D unresolved. V dropped 1 base and J dropped 0 bases, with 7 bases sitting between them. The germline CDR1 and CDR2 sequences are SGHVS and FNYEAQ. This CDR3 comprises 15 residues. CDR3 sequence reads: CASSLVSGSNQPQHF. The CDR3 region has the DNA TGTGCCAGCAGCTTAGTTAGCGGTAGCAATCAGCCCCAGCATTTT. Complete variable domain (other parts from reference TRBV7-6 and TRBJ1-5): GAGVSQSPRYKVTKRGQDVALRCDPISGHVSLYWYRQALGQGPEFLTYFNYEAQQDKSGLPNDRFSAERPEGSISTLTIQRTEQRDSAMYRCASSLVSGSNQPQHFGDGTRLSIL.

The chain has TRBV6-6 and TRBJ1-1; D is undetermined. CDR3 size: 13 residues. Trimming took off 4 bases at V and 7 bases at J, with 13 bases between the two ends. Germline CDR1 MNHNY, CDR2 SVGAGI (reference sequence). CDR3 region: CASSLVLGIEAFF. The CDR3 DNA is TGTGCCAGCAGTTTGGTGCTAGGAATTGAAGCTTTCTTT.

The chain carries TRBV7-2 and TRBJ2-5; the match to TRBD2 covers 8 bases. CDR1 is SGHTA and CDR2 is FQGNSA in the germline V gene. The CDR3 loop spans 15 amino acids. The V gene end was trimmed by 2 bases and the J gene end by 5 bases; junction bases not matched to a gene: 7. CDR3 amino acids: CASSLYDGRVETQYF. The CDR3 DNA follows: TGTGCCAGCAGCTTATATGACGGGAGGGTGGAGACCCAGTACTTC.

The chain combines TRBV14 with TRBJ1-1, with 7 bases matching TRBD1. CDR1 is SGHDN, CDR2 FVKESK, per germline. V lost 5 bases, J lost 1 base, and 1 base stayed unmatched. The CDR3 sequence is 13 residues long. The CDR3 spells CASSWDRNTEAFF. CDR3 bases: TGTGCCAGCAGCTGGGACAGGAACACTGAAGCTTTCTTT.

This chain joins TRBV4-3 and TRBJ2-7; 7 nucleotides match TRBD1. The germline CDR1 and CDR2 sequences are LGHNA and YSLEER. This CDR3 is built from 16 residues. Trimming cost V 3 bases and J 2 bases; bases outside gene matches: 10. The DNA of the CDR3 is TGCGCCAGCAGCCAGGACGGGACAGTGACAACCTACGAGCAGTACTTC. Translating gives CASSQDGTVTTYEQYF.

The V call is TRBV5-1, the J call TRBJ2-5; perhaps TRBD1 as D (5 bases). The germline CDR1 and CDR2 sequences are SGHRS and YFSETQ. The CDR3 totals 16 residues. Trimming took 3 bases from V and 2 from J, leaving 17 bases between them. The DNA of the CDR3 is TGCGCCAGCAGCTCCCTGCCAGGGCCTACACAAGAGACCCAGTACTTC. Amino acid sequence: CASSSLPGPTQETQYF.

The J gene is TRBJ1-6, the V gene TRBV15; D gene unclear. Trimming took 8 bases from V and 6 from J, leaving 11 bases between them. CDR1 is LNHNV, CDR2 YYDKDF, per germline (reference sequence). This CDR3 contains 13 residues. CDR3: CATWGGSNSPLHF. CDR3 coding DNA: TGTGCCACCTGGGGAGGGAGTAATTCACCCCTCCACTTT.

The rearrangement uses TRBV19 and TRBJ1-5; maybe TRBD1 (5 bases). This CDR3 is built from 15 residues. Germline CDR1 reads LNHDA; CDR2 reads SQIVND (reference sequence). V was trimmed by 9 bases and J by 4 bases, leaving 19 bases between them. CDR3 amino acids: CASQDISKNNQPQHF. DNA of the CDR3: TGTGCCAGCCAGGACATTTCTAAGAATAATCAGCCCCAGCATTTT.

This clone was seen a handful of times. This chain links TRBV10-1 with TRBJ1-5; 7 nucleotides agree with TRBD1. V shed 7 bases, J shed 5 bases, and the junction held 11 bases outside the gene matches. CDR1 is WNHNN and CDR2 is SYGVQD in the germline V gene (reference sequence). This CDR3 has 15 amino acids. The CDR3 DNA sequence: TGCGCCAGCAACAGGGGTGTCCAGCAACATCAGCCCCAGCATTTT. It specifies CASNRGVQQHQPQHF.